These T cell receptor beta chains were read from a single sample in a study of T cell responses to AZD1222 COVID-19 vaccine. The protocol was immunoSEQ multiplex PCR, while the TCRdb copy is restricted to in-frame clones and leaves out a portion. The sample has about 170,000 clones; less than 90% are singletons. The specimen was peripheral blood, collected on day 0 of AZD1222 vaccination. The receptors were sampled from an adult in good health. CDR3s leave out the opening cysteine and the closing phenylalanine or tryptophan. Fields, in order: V gene, J gene, CDR3 protein.

>TRBV28|TRBJ2-7
ASSPPPGQGLPYEQY
>TRBV28|TRBJ1-3
ASSSGGSPLSGNTIY
>TRBV2|TRBJ1-5
ASRIEGSNQPQH
>TRBV12-3/TRBV12-4|TRBJ1-3
ASVGSGNTIY
>TRBV19|TRBJ1-5
ASSSEGVQPQH
>TRBV5-1|TRBJ1-5
ASSLTSPSNQPQH
>TRBV6-5|TRBJ2-7
ASRGLREQY
>TRBV15|TRBJ2-3
ATSRAGQGAIWADTQY
>TRBV10-2|TRBJ1-1
ASSEPGRRGTF
>TRBV5-1|TRBJ2-3
ASKVAGVFTDTQY
>TRBV19|TRBJ1-5
ASSIRGTGERPQH
>TRBV5-1|TRBJ2-6
ASSLAAGAGANVLT
>TRBV7-9|TRBJ1-4
ASSLTATNEKLF
>TRBV7-9|TRBJ1-4
ASRRGAGNEKLF
>TRBV2|TRBJ2-7
ASSEGHEQY
>TRBV5-1|TRBJ1-6
ASSSTGSADNSPLH
>TRBV5-1|TRBJ1-2
ASSFGGRPLDYGYT